The source of this T cell receptor beta chain is a study of CD8 T cell repertoires and HIV-1 epitope variants. Study background: Each of Twenty-five Gag and Nef epitope peptides stimulated a separate culture.

This clone has a handful of counts. The antigen is undetermined. The CDR3 consists of 14 residues. Germline CDR1 and CDR2: SGHNT and YYREEE (reference sequence). Trimming removed 5 bases at V and 7 bases at J, with 13 bases between. Assay: immunoSEQ multiplex PCR; the TCRdb copy retains only in-frame clones and omits some. The table records about 5,600 clones, 66% of them present only once. The gene calls are TRBV5-4 and TRBJ1-6; maybe TRBD1 (5 bases). This TCR was sampled from a male donor with HIV. Source material: cultured CD8+ T cells derived from PBMCs. In DNA form, the CDR3 reads TGTGCCAGCAGTTTCAGGGAGGGGAATTCACCCCTCCACTTT. Protein product: CASSFREGNSPLHF.